One and the same sample provided the 4 T cell receptor beta chains below, sequenced in a study of spatial heterogeneity in lung cancer (dated by TCRdb to the late 2010s). What the work shows at the level of the full study, not this receptor alone: A correlation was observed between the number of expanded intratumoral alpha and beta TCRs and the tumor nonsynonymous mutation count.

The antigens for these receptors are not known. The receptor library was made with 5' RACE. The instrument given in TCRdb is NextSeq 500. TCRdb's own reprocessing of the public reads used fastp at Q25 and MiXCR and kept productive beta chains. Records with the same CDR3 protein are collapsed into one entry carrying the most frequent genes and DNA. In this sample the table shows under 4,500 distinct CDR3 sequences, about 5.5% of which occur a single time. The ten largest account for approximately 21% of the sample. Interpreted using the paper, the time point label stands for: sample taken at primary tumor resection. Material: lung tumor tissue, obtained at surgery. The receptors were gathered from a male donor with early-stage non-small cell lung cancer.

In its sample, this clonotype ranks as medium-sized (0.01 to 0.1%). The chain recombines TRBV5-1 with TRBJ1-1, with D perhaps matching TRBD1 (6 bases). V was clipped by 2 bases and J by 3 bases, with 8 bases between them. Looked up from germline, CDR1 is SGHRS and CDR2 is YFSETQ. The CDR3 is made up of 13 amino acids. CDR3 amino acids: CASSLQGYTEAFF. The CDR3 DNA is TGCGCCAGCAGCTTACAGGGTTACACTGAAGCTTTCTTT.

By share, this clonotype ranks as medium-sized. V and J are TRBV28 and TRBJ2-1; 9 bases are shared with TRBD2. The CDR3 covers 15 residues. V lost 6 bases, J lost 4 bases, and 7 bases stayed unmatched. Germline V gives CDR1 MDHEN, CDR2 SYDVKM. Here the CDR3 DNA reads TGTGCCAGCAGCTTGACTAGCGGAACATACAATGAGCAGTTCTTC. Amino acids: CASSLTSGTYNEQFF.

This clonotype is labeled medium-sized. The rearrangement uses TRBV7-9 and TRBJ2-5; weak D call: TRBD2 (6 bases). Trimming took 5 bases from V and 1 from J, leaving 8 bases between them. CDR1 is SEHNR and CDR2 is FQNEAQ in the germline V gene (reference sequence). The CDR3 consists of 13 residues. CDR3 protein: CASSRSGQETQYF. CDR3 in DNA: TGTGCCAGCAGCCGTAGCGGCCAAGAGACCCAGTACTTC.

This clonotype has at least ten counts. V gene TRBV7-3 combines with J gene TRBJ2-1; D unresolved. CDR1 and CDR2 (germline): SGHTA, FQGTGA. The V gene lost 1 base and the J gene lost 2 bases, with 9 bases spanning the gap. The CDR3 runs to 15 residues. This CDR3 reads CASSLSVVTYNEQFF. The CDR3 DNA follows: TGTGCCAGCAGCTTAAGCGTGGTCACCTACAATGAGCAGTTCTTC. Based on the CDR3 plus reference TRBV7-3 and TRBJ2-1, the full variable domain is GAGVSQTPSNKVTEKGKYVELRCDPISGHTALYWYRQSLGQGPEFLIYFQGTGAADDSGLPNDRFFAVRPEGSVSTLKIQRTERGDSAVYLCASSLSVVTYNEQFFGPGTRLTVL.